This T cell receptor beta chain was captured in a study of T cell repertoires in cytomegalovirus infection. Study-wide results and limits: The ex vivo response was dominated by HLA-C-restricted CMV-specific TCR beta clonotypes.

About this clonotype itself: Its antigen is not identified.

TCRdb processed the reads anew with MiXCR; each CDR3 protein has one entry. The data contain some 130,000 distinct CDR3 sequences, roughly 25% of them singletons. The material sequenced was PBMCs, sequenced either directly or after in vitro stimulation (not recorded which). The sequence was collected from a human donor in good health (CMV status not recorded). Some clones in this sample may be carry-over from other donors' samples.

CDR3 in DNA: TGTGCCACCGAGGGCCCGGGAACAGATACGCAGTATTTT. The encoded protein is CATEGPGTDTQYF. The V gene is TRBV6-1, the J gene TRBJ2-3; D possibly corresponds to TRBD2 (5 bases). Germline loops: CDR1 MNHNS, CDR2 SASEGT. V was shortened by 10 bases and J by 3 bases, with 14 bases between the two germline ends. CDR3 length equals 13 residues.